This T cell receptor (beta chain) was recovered during a study of CD8+ T cells in alopecia areata. Treatment: oral pan-JAK inhibitor, 5-10 mg twice daily. Extraction and reverse transcription of RNA yielded cDNA as the sequencing template. Profiling relied on immunoSEQ multiplex PCR, and the TCRdb table lists in-frame clones only, not all of them. This table has roughly 200,000 clones, roughly 50% appearing once. Trimming took 2 bases from V and 7 from J, leaving 8 bases between them. This CDR3 is 13 amino acids long. Germline V lookup: CDR1 MNHEY, CDR2 SVGAGI. This sequence originates from a human donor with alopecia areata. Material: CD8+ T cells sorted from blood, obtained at week 24, from a patient treated with tofacitinib. This chain joins TRBV6-5 and TRBJ2-2, with D possibly being TRBD2 (6 bases). The CDR3, as DNA: TGTGCCAGCAGTTACCCGGAGGGCGGGGAGCTGTTTTTT. Its protein is CASSYPEGGELFF.